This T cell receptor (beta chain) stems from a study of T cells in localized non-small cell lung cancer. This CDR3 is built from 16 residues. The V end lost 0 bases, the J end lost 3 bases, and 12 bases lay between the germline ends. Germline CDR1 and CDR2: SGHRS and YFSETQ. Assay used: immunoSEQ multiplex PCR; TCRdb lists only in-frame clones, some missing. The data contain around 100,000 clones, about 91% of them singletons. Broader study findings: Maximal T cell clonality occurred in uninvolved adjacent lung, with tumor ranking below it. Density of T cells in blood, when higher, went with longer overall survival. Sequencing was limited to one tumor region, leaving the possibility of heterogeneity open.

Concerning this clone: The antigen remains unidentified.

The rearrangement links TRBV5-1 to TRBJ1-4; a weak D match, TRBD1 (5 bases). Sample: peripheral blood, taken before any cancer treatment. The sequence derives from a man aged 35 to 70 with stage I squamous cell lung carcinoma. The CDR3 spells CASSLEGPGANEKLFF. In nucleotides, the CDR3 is TGCGCCAGCAGCTTGGAAGGGCCGGGGGCTAATGAAAAACTGTTTTTT. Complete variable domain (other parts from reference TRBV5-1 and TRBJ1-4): KAGVTQTPRYLIKTRGQQVTLSCSPISGHRSVSWYQQTPGQGLQFLFEYFSETQRNKGNFPGRFSGRQFSNSRSEMNVSTLELGDSALYLCASSLEGPGANEKLFFGSGTQLSVL.